Given below is one TCR beta chain in context. Its target is unknown. The germline gives CDR1 DFQATT, CDR2 SNEGSKA (reference sequence). The length of the CDR3 is 14 residues. Trimming shortened V by 6 bases and J by 4 bases, and 16 bases separated the two germline ends. This sample was taken from a study of CD8+CD57+ T cells in acquired aplastic anemia. Study-level points and caveats: Researchers report that around 31 CD8+ CDR3 sequences appeared in both patients and controls.

Investigators profiled TCR beta VDJ and CDR3 from genomic DNA template. TCRdb passed the reads through MiXCR, listing each CDR3 protein once. In the table there are 150,000 to 200,000 distinct CDR3 sequences, roughly 64% of which are singletons. The sequencing input was sorted CD4+, CD8+, or CD8+CD57+ T cells (not recorded which) from PBMCs. This chain connects TRBV20-1 to TRBJ2-1, with D perhaps assigned TRBD1 or TRBD2 (6 bases each). The clonotype comes from a human donor with severe aplastic anemia or a healthy control (not recorded which). The CDR3 region is CSAIVGGGYNEQFF. As DNA, the CDR3 is TGCAGTGCGATAGTGGGGGGCGGGTACAATGAGCAGTTCTTC.